This paragraph covers one T cell receptor (beta chain) sequence. Its cognate antigen is unknown. A second PCR of roughly 7 to 11 cycles used a sample-barcoded 5' primer and a J-beta primer mix. From the 5' RACE reads, TCRdb called clonotypes with MiXCR, one entry per CDR3 protein. Of about 1.7 million distinct CDR3 sequences listed, over 25% are singletons. The record originates from a study of blood T cells in healthy people across ages. Study-level points and caveats: A roughly linear age-dependent decrease characterized TCR beta diversity per million T cells.

Germline V gene lookup returns CDR1 DFQATT and CDR2 SNEGSKA (reference sequence). This CDR3 has 13 amino acids. The V end lost 6 bases, the J end lost 2 bases, and 11 bases lay between the germline ends. The chain is built from TRBV20-1 and TRBJ2-1, with D hard to call. This receptor was taken from a woman aged 30 to 39 in good health. Sequenced material: blood. The CDR3 spells CSAGRGAYNEQFF. The CDR3 nucleotides are TGCAGTGCCGGTAGAGGTGCCTACAATGAGCAGTTCTTC.